This entry lists 16 T cell receptor beta chains sequenced from one sample in a study of identical twins. Each CDR3 protein gets one entry after TCRdb re-called the 5' RACE reads with MiXCR. Of fewer than 450,000 distinct CDR3 sequences in the sample, around 9% are singletons; the top ten hold 7.5% to 9.5%. What was sequenced was naive T cells sorted from blood. Receptor source: a woman between 50 and 59 years old in good health.

The chain uses TRBV15 and TRBJ1-5, with D unclear. Germline assignment: CDR1 LNHNV and CDR2 YYDKDF (reference sequence). The CDR3 is 17 residues long. The V gene lost 5 bases and the J gene lost 0 bases, with 17 bases spanning the gap. Here the CDR3 reads CATSPAADYYSNQPQHF. DNA for the CDR3: TGTGCCACCAGCCCCGCGGCAGACTATTATAGCAATCAGCCCCAGCATTTT.

The rearrangement uses TRBV24-1 and TRBJ2-5, with TRBD2 identical over 9 bases. Germline V gene sequence: CDR1 KGHDR, CDR2 SFDVKD. V dropped 0 bases and J dropped 4; count of bases not matched to a gene: 5. The CDR3 has 16 residues. The CDR3 DNA follows: TGTGCCACCAGTGATTTGCGGGCTAGCGGGACAGAGACCCAGTACTTC. This gives the protein CATSDLRASGTETQYF.

This chain joins TRBV6-1 and TRBJ1-1; D ambiguous. Germline V lookup: CDR1 MNHNS, CDR2 SASEGT. Trimming removed 7 bases at V and 5 bases at J, with 14 bases between. The CDR3 sequence is 13 residues long. The CDR3 is CASNPDLGTEAFF. The CDR3 DNA reads as TGTGCCAGCAACCCCGACCTGGGGACTGAAGCTTTCTTT.

The chain uses TRBV6-5 and TRBJ2-4, with 7 nucleotides matching TRBD1. CDR1 and CDR2 (germline): MNHEY, SVGAGI. CDR3 size: 17 residues. The V segment lost 0 bases and the J segment 0 bases; nucleotides outside the gene matches: 5. The chain's CDR3 is CASSYSGQGVAKNIQYF. The CDR3 DNA reads as TGTGCCAGCAGTTACTCAGGGCAGGGGGTAGCCAAAAACATTCAGTACTTC.

The chain uses TRBV10-1 and TRBJ2-3, with D unclear. Germline CDR1 and CDR2: WNHNN and SYGVQD (reference sequence). V lost 3 bases and J lost 5, with 6 bases in between. The CDR3 contains 12 residues. The chain's CDR3 is CASSDLVDTQYF. CDR3 nucleotide sequence: TGCGCCAGCAGTGATTTAGTAGATACGCAGTATTTT.

The chain has TRBV7-9 and TRBJ2-1; D is possibly TRBD2 (7 bases). V was pared by 4 bases and J by 7 bases, with 17 bases between. The CDR3 consists of 15 residues. Germline V CDR1 and CDR2: SEHNR, FQNEAQ (reference sequence). The CDR3 DNA reads TGTGCCAGCAGCTCAGGGGCGGGAGAAGGGAATGAGCAGTTCTTC. It yields the protein CASSSGAGEGNEQFF.

This clonotype showed up just a few times. V is TRBV29-1 and J is TRBJ2-7; D call uncertain. The V gene's germline CDR1 is SQVTM and CDR2 ANQGSEA. V was pared by 4 bases and J by 0 bases, with 4 bases between. The CDR3 consists of 11 residues. The CDR3 protein is CSVVSSYEQYF. DNA of the CDR3: TGCAGCGTTGTTAGCTCCTACGAGCAGTACTTC.

This clonotype was counted between two and nine times. The genes are TRBV20-1 and TRBJ2-3; D possibly corresponds to TRBD1 (6 bases). V was shortened by 5 bases and J by 1 base, with 16 bases between the two germline ends. This CDR3 spans 15 amino acids. CDR1 is DFQATT and CDR2 is SNEGSKA in the germline V gene (reference sequence). Here the CDR3 reads CSAEARGGGTDTQYF. The CDR3 nucleotides are TGCAGTGCTGAGGCTCGAGGGGGAGGCACAGATACGCAGTATTTT.

This clonotype was recorded many times. J is TRBJ2-7 and V is TRBV29-1; 8 bases agree with TRBD2. V shed 2 bases and J 4 bases; nucleotides not matched to a gene: 4. The CDR3 loop spans 13 amino acids. In germline, CDR1 is SQVTM, CDR2 ANQGSEA. Here the CDR3 reads CSVELAGRYEQYF. The CDR3 nucleotides are TGCAGCGTTGAACTAGCGGGTAGATACGAGCAGTACTTC.

The sample holds many counts of this clonotype. The rearrangement links TRBV5-6 to TRBJ2-1, with 10 bases that match TRBD2. CDR3 size: 16 residues. Germline V gene lookup returns CDR1 SGHDT and CDR2 YYEEEE. V gave up 4 bases and J gave up 5 bases; unmatched junction bases: 9. The CDR3 loop reads CASSPYGTSDNNEQFF. The CDR3 DNA sequence: TGTGCCAGCAGCCCTTACGGGACTAGCGATAACAATGAGCAGTTCTTC.

This clonotype appeared a few times. The chain carries TRBV29-1 and TRBJ2-3, with D possibly TRBD1 on 6 matching bases. The V gene lost 6 bases and the J gene lost 0 bases, with 13 bases spanning the gap. The CDR3 totals 14 residues. The germline V gene encodes CDR1 SQVTM and CDR2 ANQGSEA. The CDR3: CSVTGPTSTDTQYF. CDR3 nucleotide sequence: TGCAGCGTGACAGGTCCTACTAGCACAGATACGCAGTATTTT.

The rearrangement joins TRBV6-5 to TRBJ2-7, with D possibly matching TRBD2 (5 bases). Germline-derived CDR1 and CDR2 are MNHEY and SVGAGI. V dropped 4 bases and J dropped 6 bases, with 19 bases sitting between them. This CDR3 spans 15 amino acids. The CDR3, as DNA: TGTGCCAGCAGTTCGTCCACTAGGATGGTTGCCGAGCAGTACGTC. This sequence encodes CASSSSTRMVAEQYV.

This clonotype has only a few counts. The gene calls are TRBV7-8 and TRBJ1-4; maybe TRBD1 (5 bases). The CDR3 is 14 residues long. Per the germline V gene, CDR1 is SGHVS and CDR2 is FQNEAQ. V lost 2 bases to trimming and J lost 8 bases, with 12 bases between them. The CDR3 nucleotides read TGTGCCAGCAGCTTAACGGGGGTTCGGGAAAAACTGTTTTTT. Amino acid sequence: CASSLTGVREKLFF.

The chain couples TRBV5-1 to TRBJ2-7; 12 nucleotides line up with TRBD2. CDR1 and CDR2 (germline): SGHRS, YFSETQ. The J segment lost 6 bases and the V segment lost 3 bases, leaving 10 bases of the junction unmatched. The CDR3 totals 16 residues. The CDR3 loop is CASSSMSASGRAEQYF. The CDR3 coding sequence is TGCGCCAGCAGCTCCATGAGTGCTAGCGGGAGGGCCGAGCAGTACTTC.

In this sample, this clonotype turned up a few times. For the CDR3, the DNA is TGCAGTGCTAGATCAGGGGGCGGCCGAATGGGCTCCTACAATGAGCAGTTCTTC. The encoded protein is CSARSGGGRMGSYNEQFF. The rearrangement joins TRBV20-1 to TRBJ2-1; TRBD1 matches 8 bases. The CDR3 has 18 residues. Germline V gene lookup returns CDR1 DFQATT and CDR2 SNEGSKA (reference sequence). V lost 2 bases, J lost 0 bases, and 12 bases stayed unmatched.

This clonotype showed up many times. This chain joins TRBV5-1 and TRBJ2-7, with 11 bases lining up with TRBD1. From germline, CDR1 is SGHRS and CDR2 YFSETQ. CDR3 size: 15 residues. V lost 0 bases and J lost 3; bases outside the gene matches: 2. The CDR3 here is CASSLAGTGGYEQYF. The CDR3 bases are TGCGCCAGCAGCTTGGCCGGGACAGGGGGCTACGAGCAGTACTTC.